The next 23 T cell receptor beta chains were all read from a single sample in a study of sequential checkpoint blockade in melanoma. Treatment meaning: randomized to nivolumab then ipilimumab (arm A) or the reverse (arm B). Assay used: immunoSEQ multiplex PCR; TCRdb lists only in-frame clones, some missing. Seen here are nearly 11,000 clones, about 81% observed once, and the top ten hold around 10%. The specimen comprised CD8+ T cells sorted from blood (inferred from file names), sampled from a patient given nivolumab and ipilimumab in sequence. Every receptor here comes from a human donor with melanoma.

The sample holds a few counts of this clone. V usage is TRBV6-6 and J usage is TRBJ2-7; 8 nucleotides line up with TRBD1. The CDR3 has 14 amino acids. The germline gives CDR1 MNHNY, CDR2 SVGAGI (reference sequence). V lost 0 bases, J lost 6 bases, and 4 bases stayed unmatched. CDR3 coding DNA: TGTGCCAGCAGTTACTCGGACGACAGGGGCGAGCAGTACTTC. This encodes CASSYSDDRGEQYF.

This chain uses TRBV14 with TRBJ1-2; a possible D gene is TRBD1 (6 bases). Between the trimmed V and J ends, which lost 1 base and 8 bases, there was a span of 20 bases. From germline, CDR1 is SGHDN and CDR2 FVKESK. The CDR3 covers 16 residues. For the CDR3, the DNA is TGTGCCAGCAGCCAAGGAAAGGTCAGGGGATCCATGGGCTACACCTTC. This encodes CASSQGKVRGSMGYTF.

The rearrangement links TRBV9 to TRBJ2-7, with 10 bases lining up with TRBD2. Trimming removed 4 bases from V and 3 bases from J; junction bases left unmatched: 7. Germline V gene sequence: CDR1 SGDLS, CDR2 YYNGEE. This CDR3 is built from 15 residues. The CDR3 DNA reads as TGTGCCAGCAGCCCCAATAGCGGGGGGATCTACGAGCAGTACTTC. Translated: CASSPNSGGIYEQYF.

The chain has TRBV9 and TRBJ1-2; D call uncertain. The CDR3 is made up of 14 amino acids. Germline V gene lookup returns CDR1 SGDLS and CDR2 YYNGEE. Trimming shortened V by 0 bases and J by 9 bases, and 15 bases separated the two germline ends. CDR3 sequence: CASSVDSRSESYTF. DNA for the CDR3: TGTGCCAGCAGCGTAGATAGCCGGTCGGAAAGCTACACCTTC. Variable domain in full (rest from reference TRBV9 and TRBJ1-2): DSGVTQTPKHLITATGQRVTLRCSPRSGDLSVYWYQQSLDQGLQFLIQYYNGEERAKGNILERFSAQQFPDLHSELNLSSLELGDSALYFCASSVDSRSESYTFGSGTRLTVV.

This clone turned up a few times. The J gene is TRBJ1-5, the V gene TRBV4-1, with D tentatively TRBD1 (6 bases). CDR1 MGHRA and CDR2 YSYEKL come from the germline V gene. This CDR3 has 14 residues. V was shortened by 3 bases and J by 2 bases, with 8 bases between the two germline ends. CDR3 sequence reads: CASSHRGGNQPQHF. DNA for the CDR3: TGCGCCAGCAGCCACAGGGGTGGCAATCAGCCCCAGCATTTT.

In this sample, this clone turned up once. CDR3: CASSEKIGGYQPQHF. The CDR3 DNA sequence: TGTGCCAGCAGTGAGAAGATAGGCGGTTATCAGCCCCAGCATTTT. This chain connects TRBV6-1 to TRBJ1-5; D call uncertain. CDR3 size: 15 residues. The germline V and J ends were trimmed by 3 bases and 5 bases, with 14 bases remaining between them. The V gene's germline CDR1 is MNHNS and CDR2 SASEGT.

The chain links TRBV15 to TRBJ1-1, with D maybe TRBD1 (5 bases). Per the germline V gene, CDR1 is LNHNV and CDR2 is YYDKDF (reference sequence). Deletions cut 2 bases from V and 1 base from J, with 11 bases between. The CDR3 consists of 15 residues. The CDR3 region has the DNA TGTGCCACCAGCAGAATCTTTCAGGGGAACACTGAAGCTTTCTTT. Its protein is CATSRIFQGNTEAFF.

This clone is labeled as medium-sized (0.01 to 0.1%). V is TRBV6-4 and J is TRBJ2-1; TRBD2 matches 8 bases. The germline gives CDR1 MRHNA, CDR2 SNTAGT. This CDR3 is 13 amino acids long. Trimming removed 0 bases from V and 10 bases from J; junction bases left unmatched: 2. The CDR3 DNA sequence: TGTGCCAGCAGTGACTCGGGACTAGACGAGCAGTTCTTC. It encodes CASSDSGLDEQFF.

The V gene is TRBV6-5, the J gene TRBJ1-1; D remains unclear. V was shortened by 0 bases and J by 2 bases, with 7 bases between the two germline ends. The CDR3 totals 14 residues. Germline CDR1 and CDR2: MNHEY and SVGAGI. CDR3 in amino acids: CASSYSRVNTEAFF. The CDR3, as DNA: TGTGCCAGCAGTTACTCGAGGGTTAACACTGAAGCTTTCTTT.

This CDR3 is CASSPRDRGAATDTQYF. CDR3 sequence (DNA): TGTGCCAGCAGCCCCCGGGACAGGGGAGCGGCCACAGATACGCAGTATTTT. The chain carries TRBV9 and TRBJ2-3; 10 bases match TRBD1. From germline, CDR1 is SGDLS and CDR2 YYNGEE. The CDR3 contains 17 residues. The V and J ends lost 4 bases and 2 bases, in that order; junction bases with no gene match: 10.

The rearrangement links TRBV27 to TRBJ2-3, with 16 positions matching TRBD2. Germline CDR1 MNHEY, CDR2 SMNVEV (reference sequence). The V gene end was trimmed by 7 bases and the J gene end by 6 bases; junction bases not matched to a gene: 10. This CDR3 is built from 17 residues. CDR3 amino acids: CASNRGTSGGAKDTQYF. In DNA, the CDR3 is TGTGCCAGCAATAGGGGGACTAGCGGGGGGGCTAAGGATACGCAGTATTTT.

DNA of the CDR3: TGTGCCACCACCCCAGCCTCTGAACAGGGGGCGAGGGAAAAACTGTTTTTT. This gives the protein CATTPASEQGAREKLFF. The rearrangement joins TRBV15 to TRBJ1-4; 9 bases line up with TRBD1. The CDR3 spans 17 residues. Per the germline V gene, CDR1 is LNHNV and CDR2 is YYDKDF (reference sequence). With V trimmed by 7 bases and J by 8 bases, 17 bases remained unmatched.

V usage is TRBV5-8 and J usage is TRBJ2-5; D gene uncertain. The J call is in doubt because the DNA end fits TRBJ2-7 better. The germline V gene has CDR1 SGHTS and CDR2 YDEGEE. The CDR3 covers 13 residues. Here the CDR3 reads CASSFERSYEQYF. The CDR3 DNA follows: TGTGCCAGCAGCTTCGAACGGTCCTACGAGCAGTACTTC.

This clone was recorded a few times. The DNA of the CDR3 is TGTGCCAGCAGTTCAATGGGCAGCGGGAGGGAGCAGTACTTC. Amino acid sequence: CASSSMGSGREQYF. This chain joins TRBV28 and TRBJ2-7; 9 bases agree with TRBD2. Germline trimming cut 4 bases from V and 7 bases from J; bases unmatched to any gene: 8. Per germline, CDR1 MDHEN and CDR2 SYDVKM. There are 14 residues in the CDR3.

The J gene is TRBJ2-1, the V gene TRBV7-8; D unresolved. Trimming pared 3 bases from V and 3 bases from J, leaving 6 bases between. The germline CDR1 and CDR2 sequences are SGHVS and FQNEAQ. The CDR3 loop spans 13 amino acids. CDR3 coding DNA: TGTGCCAGCAGCTTGGGCCTCTACAATGAGCAGTTCTTC. It is translated as CASSLGLYNEQFF.

This clone has more than one count but fewer than ten. The chain links TRBV5-1 to TRBJ1-1; TRBD1 is a possible D gene (5 bases). The germline V and J ends were trimmed by 4 bases and 4 bases, with 26 bases remaining between them. Germline CDR1 is SGHRS and CDR2 is YFSETQ. CDR3 size: 18 residues. The CDR3 nucleotides are TGCGCCAGCAGCCAGCGATATATACAGGAGGGATACGGCACTGAAGCTTTCTTT. It translates to CASSQRYIQEGYGTEAFF.

This clone was seen only a few times. The chain employs TRBV27 and TRBJ2-7; 8 bases are a match to TRBD1. Per the germline V gene, CDR1 is MNHEY and CDR2 is SMNVEV (reference sequence). This CDR3 spans 15 amino acids. With 0 bases clipped from V and 2 bases from J, the junction kept 3 bases outside the gene matches. In DNA, the CDR3 is TGTGCCAGCAGTTTATCCTCGGGACAGGCCTACGAGCAGTACTTC. It is translated as CASSLSSGQAYEQYF.

This chain connects TRBV5-4 to TRBJ2-7; a possible D gene is TRBD1 (5 bases). In germline, CDR1 is SGHNT, CDR2 YYREEE (reference sequence). CDR3 length: 13 amino acids. Trimming took 0 bases from V and 1 from J, leaving 5 bases between them. For the CDR3, the DNA is TGTGCCAGCAGCTTGGACAGGTCCTACGAGCAGTACTTC. It codes for CASSLDRSYEQYF.

The chain joins TRBV7-9 to TRBJ2-1; D may be TRBD1 (6 bases). This CDR3 region has 14 residues. CDR1 and CDR2 (germline): SEHNR, FQNEAQ (reference sequence). V lost 5 bases and J 0 bases, leaving 8 bases between the germline ends. The DNA of the CDR3 is TGTGCCAGCAGCGGACAGCCCTCCTACAATGAGCAGTTCTTC. This translates into CASSGQPSYNEQFF.

The rearrangement uses TRBV6-1 and TRBJ2-3, with 12 bases matching TRBD2. The CDR3 spans 16 residues. CDR1 and CDR2 (germline): MNHNS, SASEGT. The J segment lost 1 base and the V segment lost 4 bases, leaving 3 bases of the junction unmatched. CDR3: CASSGTSGEGTDTQYF. Here the CDR3 DNA reads TGTGCCAGCAGTGGGACTAGCGGGGAGGGCACAGATACGCAGTATTTT.

The V gene is TRBV5-6, the J gene TRBJ2-5; 8 positions match TRBD1. After removal of 1 base from V and 2 bases from J, the junction contained 4 bases not matched to a gene. This CDR3 contains 15 residues. Germline V gene sequence: CDR1 SGHDT, CDR2 YYEEEE. DNA for the CDR3: TGTGCCAGCAGCTTGTCAACAGGGGGGCAAGAGACCCAGTACTTC. It specifies CASSLSTGGQETQYF. The full variable domain, with the rest looked up from reference TRBV5-6 and TRBJ2-5, is DAGVTQSPTHLIKTRGQQVTLRCSPKSGHDTVSWYQQALGQGPQFIFQYYEEEERQRGNFPDRFSGHQFPNYSSELNVNALLLGDSALYLCASSLSTGGQETQYFGPGTRLLVL.

This clone qualifies as large. The chain joins TRBV6-1 to TRBJ1-5; 7 nucleotides match TRBD1. V lost 0 bases to trimming and J lost 15 bases; unmatched junction nucleotides: 11. Germline loops: CDR1 MNHNS, CDR2 SASEGT. There are 14 residues in the CDR3. DNA of the CDR3: TGTGCCAGCAGTGAAGCGTCGGAGGGGGCCGGGTCGCATTTT. It translates to CASSEASEGAGSHF.

The CDR3: CASSLSADTQYF. CDR3 DNA sequence: TGTGCCAGCAGCTTGTCGGCAGATACGCAGTATTTT. The chain employs TRBV5-4 and TRBJ2-3; no definite D call. Germline V gene data show CDR1 as SGHNT and CDR2 as YYREEE (reference sequence). Trimming shortened V by 1 base and J by 4 bases, and 4 bases separated the two germline ends. The CDR3 covers 12 residues.